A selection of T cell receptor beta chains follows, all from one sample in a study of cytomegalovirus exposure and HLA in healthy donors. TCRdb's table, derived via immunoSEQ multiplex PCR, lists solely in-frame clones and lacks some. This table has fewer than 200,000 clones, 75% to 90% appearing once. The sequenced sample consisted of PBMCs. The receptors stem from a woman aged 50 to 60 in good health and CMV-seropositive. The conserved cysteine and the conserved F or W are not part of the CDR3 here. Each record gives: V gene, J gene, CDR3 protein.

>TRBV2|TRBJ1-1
ASSRDRLNTEAF
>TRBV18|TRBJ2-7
ASSPLAGASAYEQY
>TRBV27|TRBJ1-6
ASSLSGGYNSPLH
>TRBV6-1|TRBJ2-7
ASRGQGAHEQY
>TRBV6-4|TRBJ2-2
ASNNRTGELF
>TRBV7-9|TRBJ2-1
SSSPREQF
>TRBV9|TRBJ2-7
ASSVEMRDSEQY
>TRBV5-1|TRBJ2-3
ASSVTTGDTQY
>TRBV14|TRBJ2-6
ASSQIRPGSGANVLT
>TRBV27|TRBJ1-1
ASRGWTGPNTEAF
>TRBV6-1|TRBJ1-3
ASTMERAGNTIY
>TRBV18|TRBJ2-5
ASSPSIPLGATQETQY
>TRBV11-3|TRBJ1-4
ASSPSPRGGEKLF
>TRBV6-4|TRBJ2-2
ASSPGTENTGELF
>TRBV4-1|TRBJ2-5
ASSQDFGLAGRETQY
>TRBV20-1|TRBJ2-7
SARGGHEQY
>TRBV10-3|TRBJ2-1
AISGSGSSYNEQF
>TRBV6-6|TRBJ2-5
ASSDSGGQETQY
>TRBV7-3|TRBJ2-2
ASRPGTANTGELF
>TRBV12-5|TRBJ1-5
ASGLDGQGVGNQPQH
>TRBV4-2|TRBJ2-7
ASSQDPKGNSPQEQY
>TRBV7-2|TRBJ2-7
ASSGRGPEQY
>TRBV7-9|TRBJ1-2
ASSFLPRTEAYGYT
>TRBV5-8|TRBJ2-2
ASSLGQYTGELF
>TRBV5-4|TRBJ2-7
ASSFWELGEQY
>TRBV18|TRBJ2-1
ASSPTGNSYNEQF
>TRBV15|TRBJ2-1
ATSRESGGFEQF
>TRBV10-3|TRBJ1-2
AISESTNRVNYGYT
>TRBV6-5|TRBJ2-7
ASSYSPGVYEQY
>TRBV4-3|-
ASSQHLGRGTYEQY
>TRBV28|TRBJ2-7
ASKWAAYEQY
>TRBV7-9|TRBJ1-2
SSSAPGQGRGYT
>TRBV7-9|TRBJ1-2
ASSSGGANYGYT
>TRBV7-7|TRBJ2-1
ASSQRTSGRGNVNEQF
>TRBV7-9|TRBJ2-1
ASSLQGRGSYNEQF
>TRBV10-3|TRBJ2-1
AIRAGTSGSVSYNEQF
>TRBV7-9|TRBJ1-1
ASSLESEMNTEAF
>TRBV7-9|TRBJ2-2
ASQNTGELF
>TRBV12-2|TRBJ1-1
ASHHPHSRFDRGAF
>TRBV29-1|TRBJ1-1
SVGWQGTMNTEAF
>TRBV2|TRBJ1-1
ASSSGTGRGNTEAF
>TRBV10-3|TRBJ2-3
AISESGNLIGNTQY
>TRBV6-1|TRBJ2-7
AIKRLAIGEQY
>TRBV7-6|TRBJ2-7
ASSYTGLTNEQY
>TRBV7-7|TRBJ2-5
ASSRGLAGGRSETQY
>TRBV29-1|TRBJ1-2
SVYLVQGLGYT
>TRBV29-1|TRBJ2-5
SGDRGQETQY
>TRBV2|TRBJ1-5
ASCGRGANQPQH
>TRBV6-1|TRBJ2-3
ASSETSALGDTQY
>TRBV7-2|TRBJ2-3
ASSLAPSDTQY
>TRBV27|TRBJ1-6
ASSPDRTYSYNSPLH
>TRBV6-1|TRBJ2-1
ASSVVGVRNNEQF
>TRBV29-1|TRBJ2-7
SVAGGGNEQY
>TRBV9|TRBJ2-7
ASSAADNYEQY
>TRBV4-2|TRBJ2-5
ASSQGLAGRETQY
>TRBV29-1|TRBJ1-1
SVEIGENTEAF
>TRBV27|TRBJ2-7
ASSRTGSYEQY